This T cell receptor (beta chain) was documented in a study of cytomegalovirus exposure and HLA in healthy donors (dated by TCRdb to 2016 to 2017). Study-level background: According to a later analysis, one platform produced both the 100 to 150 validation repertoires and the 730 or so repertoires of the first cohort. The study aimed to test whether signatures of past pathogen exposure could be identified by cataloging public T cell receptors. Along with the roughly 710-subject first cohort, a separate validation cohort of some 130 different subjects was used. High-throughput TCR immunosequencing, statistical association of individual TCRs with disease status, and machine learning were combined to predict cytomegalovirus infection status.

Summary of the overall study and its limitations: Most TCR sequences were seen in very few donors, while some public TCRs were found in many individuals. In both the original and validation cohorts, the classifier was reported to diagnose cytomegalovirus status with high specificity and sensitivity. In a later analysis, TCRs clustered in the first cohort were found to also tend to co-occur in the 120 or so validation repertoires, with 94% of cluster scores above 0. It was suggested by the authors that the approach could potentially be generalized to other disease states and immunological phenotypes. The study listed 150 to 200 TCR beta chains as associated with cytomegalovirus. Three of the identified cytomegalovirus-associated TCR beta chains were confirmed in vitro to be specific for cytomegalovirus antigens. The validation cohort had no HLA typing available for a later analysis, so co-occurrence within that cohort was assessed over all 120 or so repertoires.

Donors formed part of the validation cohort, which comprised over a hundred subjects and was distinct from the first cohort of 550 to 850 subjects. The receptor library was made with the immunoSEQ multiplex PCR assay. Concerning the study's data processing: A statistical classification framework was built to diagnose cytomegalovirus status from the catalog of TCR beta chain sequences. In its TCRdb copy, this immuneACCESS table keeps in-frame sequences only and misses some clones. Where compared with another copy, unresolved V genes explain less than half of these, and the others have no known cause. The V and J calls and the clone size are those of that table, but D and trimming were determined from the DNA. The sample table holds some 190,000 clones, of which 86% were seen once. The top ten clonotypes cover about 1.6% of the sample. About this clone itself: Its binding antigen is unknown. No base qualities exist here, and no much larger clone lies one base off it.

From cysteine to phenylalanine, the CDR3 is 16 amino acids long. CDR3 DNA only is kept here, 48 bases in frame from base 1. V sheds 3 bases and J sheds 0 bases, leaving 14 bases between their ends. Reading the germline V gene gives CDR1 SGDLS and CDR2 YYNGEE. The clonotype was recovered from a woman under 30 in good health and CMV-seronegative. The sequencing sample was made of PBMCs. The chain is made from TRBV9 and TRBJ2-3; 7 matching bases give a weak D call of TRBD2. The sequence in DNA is TGTGCCAGCAGCGCTCAAAGGGGGGGAAGCACAGATACGCAGTATTTT. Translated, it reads CASSAQRGGSTDTQYF.